This T cell receptor beta chain was captured by sequencing in a study of T cells after yellow fever vaccination. Study-level points and caveats: The secondary response was weaker but peaked faster, day 5 versus 15. Re-detected after boosting: most primary clones, 96% of CD4 and 75% to 90% of CD8.

A few counts support this clonotype. Its antigen is as yet unknown. The CDR3 contains 15 residues. Germline V CDR1 and CDR2: ENHRY, SYGVKD. Deletions cut 4 bases from V and 3 bases from J, with 12 bases between. 5'RACE template switching added a universal primer site and UMIs to TCR cDNA. TCRdb re-analysed the 5' RACE reads in MiXCR, keeping a single row per CDR3 protein. The data show about 320,000 distinct CDR3 sequences, roughly an eighth seen once. The source material was CD4+ T cells sorted from PBMCs, sampled 15 days after the yellow fever booster vaccination. The chain couples TRBV10-3 to TRBJ2-2; unclear D gene. The TCR sequence derives from a man aged 18-30 years who received the YFV17D yellow fever vaccine. The CDR3 spells CAISGPGGDTGELFF. CDR3 nucleotide sequence: TGTGCCATCAGTGGACCCGGTGGGGACACCGGGGAGCTGTTTTTT.